This note documents a single T cell receptor (beta chain) sequence. Its antigen is undetermined. These data belong to a study of OX40 agonist ivuxolimab in advanced cancers. Looking at the study overall: Ivuxolimab is an agonistic anti-OX40 (CD134) antibody, and patients were treated with it. Those treated in dose escalation had hepatocellular carcinoma, melanoma, renal cell cancer or head and neck cancer. Prior anti-PD-1, anti-PD-L1 or anti-CTLA-4 therapy was allowed; over 30% had some.

Between the trimmed V and J ends, which lost 3 bases and 10 bases, there was a span of 9 bases. CDR3 length equals 12 residues. Germline CDR1 MDHEN, CDR2 SYDVKM. The study's findings and limits: Expansion of clones was among the lowest in partial responders at 0.1-3.0 mg/kg.

Sequencing used immunoSEQ multiplex PCR; TCRdb keeps in-frame clones, though not all of them. The table has some 74,000 clones, roughly 88% seen once. The source material was CD4+ or CD8+ T cells sorted from blood, sampled in a trial of the OX40 agonist ivuxolimab. The gene calls are TRBV28 and TRBJ2-2, with D possibly being TRBD2 (6 bases). This sequence was found in an adult with an advanced solid tumor such as melanoma, head and neck, liver or kidney cancer. The CDR3 protein is CASSLAGLELFF. For the CDR3, the DNA is TGTGCCAGCAGTTTGGCGGGGCTGGAGCTGTTTTTT.